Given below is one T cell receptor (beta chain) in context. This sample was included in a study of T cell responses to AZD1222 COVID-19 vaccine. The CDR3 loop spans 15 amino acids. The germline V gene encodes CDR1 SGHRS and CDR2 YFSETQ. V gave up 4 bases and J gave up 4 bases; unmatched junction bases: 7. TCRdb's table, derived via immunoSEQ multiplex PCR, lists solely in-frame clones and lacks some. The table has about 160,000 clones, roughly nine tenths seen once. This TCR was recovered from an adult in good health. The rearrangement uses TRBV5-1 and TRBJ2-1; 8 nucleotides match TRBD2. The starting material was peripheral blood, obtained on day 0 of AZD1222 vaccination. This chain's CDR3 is CASSAGGYRYNEQFF. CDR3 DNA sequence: TGCGCCAGCAGCGCGGGGGGTTATCGTTACAATGAGCAGTTCTTC.